The sequence of this T cell receptor (beta chain) was determined in a study of graft-versus-host responses after intestinal transplantation. The CDR3 has 14 amino acids. V lost 2 bases to trimming and J lost 7 bases, with 9 bases between them. CDR1 is SGHAT and CDR2 is FQDESV in the germline V gene (reference sequence). The data were produced by immunoSEQ multiplex PCR, yet TCRdb's version contains in-frame clones alone and is incomplete. The sample records fewer than 25,000 clones, about 60% being singletons. This receptor was obtained from a human patient who received an intestinal transplant. V gene TRBV11-1 combines with J gene TRBJ1-6; D remains unclear. Source: alloreactive CD4+ T cells from a mixed lymphocyte reaction culture, taken before intestinal transplant. The subset here: CFSE-low proliferating T cells sorted from approximately 6-day pre-transplant mixed lymphocyte reaction (GvH or HvG direction). The CDR3 bases are TGTGCCAGCAGCTTACTTCCGGGAAATTCACCCCTCCACTTT. Protein product: CASSLLPGNSPLHF.